This paragraph covers one T cell receptor (beta chain) sequence. Its specificity is unknown. Germline values: CDR1 SGHKS, CDR2 YYEKEE (reference sequence). There are 14 residues in the CDR3. V lost 5 bases, J lost 6 bases, and 16 bases lay in between. The protocol was immunoSEQ multiplex PCR, while the TCRdb copy is restricted to in-frame clones and leaves out a portion. The sample yields over a million clones, 95% to 97% seen once. The data were taken from a study of shared clonotypes between healthy human individuals. Study-wide results and limits: Clonotype sharing across donors was expected to vary with sequencing depth. Non-shared clonotypes were found to have lower generation probabilities than the clonotypes that were shared by all four of the sorted-subset donors.

From CD4+ cells came CD45RA+ naive and CD45RA-negative memory subsets. The rearrangement links TRBV5-5 to TRBJ2-3, with D perhaps matching TRBD2 (5 bases). The sequence derives from a man aged 25-45 years in good health. What was sequenced was naive CD4+ T cells sorted from blood. Documented subset: CD45RA+ positively selected. The CDR3 spells CASRASGKRDTQYF. The CDR3 coding sequence is TGTGCCAGCAGAGCTTCCGGTAAGCGGGATACGCAGTATTTT.